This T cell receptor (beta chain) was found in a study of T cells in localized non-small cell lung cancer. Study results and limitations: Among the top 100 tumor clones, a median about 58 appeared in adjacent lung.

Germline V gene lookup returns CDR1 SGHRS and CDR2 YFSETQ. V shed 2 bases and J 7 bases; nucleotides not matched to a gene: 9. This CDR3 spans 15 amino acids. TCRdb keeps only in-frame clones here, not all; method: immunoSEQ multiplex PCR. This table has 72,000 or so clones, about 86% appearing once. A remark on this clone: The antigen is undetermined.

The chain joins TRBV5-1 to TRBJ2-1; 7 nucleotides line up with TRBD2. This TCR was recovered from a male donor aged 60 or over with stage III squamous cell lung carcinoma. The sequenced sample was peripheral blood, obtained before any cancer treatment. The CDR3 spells CASSLGTTRENEQFF. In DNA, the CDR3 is TGCGCCAGCAGCTTAGGGACTACCCGGGAGAATGAGCAGTTCTTC.